Given below is one T cell receptor beta chain in context. What it binds is unknown. The record originates from a study of T-cell memory formation after mild COVID-19. Study conclusions and caveats: A subset of responding clones appeared in pre-infection memory, suggesting cross-reactive memory joined. CM and EM subsets held most contracting CD4+ clones; EMRA held CD8+ ones. Clones shrinking between day 15 and 85 showed a balanced CD4/CD8 split, and those that grew later tilted toward CD4+.

Constant-segment primers were used for 5'RACE, and the resulting TCR alpha and TCR beta cDNA libraries carried sample barcodes and UMIs. Via MiXCR, TCRdb re-called the 5' RACE reads, giving one row per CDR3 protein. The sample contains 250,000 to 300,000 distinct CDR3 sequences, roughly 17% of which appear only once. V was clipped by 7 bases and J by 2 bases; unmatched bases: 9. This CDR3 region has 15 residues. Sequenced material: PBMCs or a T cell subset sorted from them (not recorded which). This sequence was found in a man between 18 and 29 years old who had mild COVID-19 (a few samples of this study predate the infection). Cell type and time point are not known. The chain is built from TRBV12-3 or TRBV12-4 and TRBJ2-5; 8 bases match TRBD2. The CDR3 loop reads CASTSAGGSQETQYF. CDR3 DNA: TGTGCCAGCACCTCCGCGGGGGGAAGTCAAGAGACCCAGTACTTC.